Below, one T cell receptor (beta chain) is given with its context. Its antigen is currently not known. Base qualities are not recorded, but no much larger clone differs from it by a single base. Compared with germline, V lacks 5 bases and J lacks 9 bases; bases without a gene match: 9. CDR1 SGDLS and CDR2 YYNGEE were looked up in the germline V gene. The CDR3 covers 15 residues, taking in both the cysteine and the phenylalanine. CDR3 DNA only is kept here, 45 bases in frame from base 1. The data belong to a study of blood T cell repertoires in COVID-19 (dated by TCRdb to the early 2020s). For the study in its entirety: Collaborator samples came from the United States, Italy and Spain and covered acute and convalescent phases of COVID-19. The prospective study material was composed of cDNA or gDNA derived from T cells, B-cell-depleted T cells, or PBMCs. Subjects who had been exposed to COVID-19, were actively infected with it, or had recovered from it provided the deeply sampled blood TCRbeta repertoires that made up the dataset. The repertoires were released in a freely available public database meant as a resource for research on the immune response to SARS-CoV-2. Samples came from the ongoing ImmuneRACE study (first 160 participants) plus 1,254 subjects from 6 global collaborators. The sample metadata nearly always contained a de-identified subject ID, COVID-19 status, age in years and sex. Where available, HLA class I and class II types were obtained from metadata supplied by the sample provider rather than from assay-based typing. Paper-wide results and their limitations: The quantity of clinical and demographic metadata differed by source and by participant and was supplied without curation.

Participants in the prospective study were aged roughly 18 to 95 years, lived in 24 United States geographic areas, and enrolled through a virtual design. Cohort assignment in the prospective study relied on participant-reported clinical history from a screening survey and a study questionnaire. Exposed participants had been in contact, within 2 weeks of entering the study, with a person who had a PCR-confirmed or clinician-diagnosed case of COVID-19. In the prospective study, whole blood, serum and a nasopharyngeal or oropharyngeal swab were collected from each participant by mobile phlebotomists. Over a roughly two-month period, participants in the prospective study had the option of providing additional blood draws and questionnaires. Prospective study blood samples were shipped either frozen or at room temperature before DNA extraction. TCRbeta CDR3 regions were amplified from genomic DNA by means of the immunoSEQ Assay, a bias-controlled multiplex PCR. The study's processing was this. The number of nucleated cells in each sample was estimated by amplification of reference gene primers within the assay. To quantify the absolute abundance of each unique TCRbeta CDR3 rearrangement, sequence reads were collapsed and filtered. For each sample, productive Simpson clonality was calculated as the square root of Simpson's diversity index over productive rearrangements. TCRdb's version of the immuneACCESS table is confined to in-frame rearrangements and falls short of the full clone set. An unresolved V gene accounts for under half of the shortfall where checked; the remainder is of unknown origin. V, J and clone size are those of that table, while D and trimming were read from the DNA. This sample holds 350,000 or so clones; 88% were observed only once. The ten largest clones take up 1% of the sample.

The sequenced material came from PBMCs or T cells enriched from blood (not recorded which). This receptor was obtained from a woman under 40 who had been exposed to COVID-19. Recombination connected TRBV9 to TRBJ2-1; TRBD2 matches 12 bases in the middle. The CDR3: CASSPSSGRAPEQFF. DNA sequence: TGTGCCAGCAGTCCCTCTAGCGGGAGGGCCCCTGAGCAGTTCTTC.